A selection of T cell receptor beta chains follows, all from one sample in a study of long-term antiretroviral therapy in people with HIV. Here immunoSEQ multiplex PCR was the method, and the copy in TCRdb shows in-frame clones only, minus some. Of fewer than 30,000 clones listed, almost 90% are singletons. The sequencing used unsorted PBMCs, collected about 4.3 years after starting antiretroviral therapy. The receptors were sampled from a man aged 25-45 years with HIV. Each CDR3 is given with its conserved first and last residue. The order of the fields is V gene, CDR3 protein.

v_gene: TRBV4-1; CDR3aa: CASSQVFRLRGGDGYTF
v_gene: TRBV10-3; CDR3aa: CAISDFFGLGDRAPDTQYF
v_gene: TRBV5-1; CDR3aa: CASSGQARYEQYF
v_gene: TRBV19; CDR3aa: CASSFALSSYEQYF
v_gene: TRBV10-3; CDR3aa: CAISDLNTGQLTDTQYF
v_gene: TRBV4-2; CDR3aa: CASSQARRDNEQFF
v_gene: TRBV25-1; CDR3aa: CASLWGQKAFF
v_gene: TRBV4-3; CDR3aa: CASSQESPAGATYNEQFF
v_gene: TRBV7-6; CDR3aa: CASSHTRNEQYF
v_gene: TRBV18; CDR3aa: CASSLLNPGQGNTEAFF
v_gene: TRBV5-5; CDR3aa: CASSLLGWTGGRNEQFF
v_gene: TRBV19; CDR3aa: CASTQAGVSEQYF
v_gene: TRBV15; CDR3aa: CATSGGLAGDKETQYF
v_gene: TRBV27; CDR3aa: CASSYDSPSYEQYF
v_gene: TRBV7-2; CDR3aa: CASSLGWGGNTEAFF
v_gene: TRBV7-9; CDR3aa: CASSLPLGAAFF
v_gene: TRBV4-1; CDR3aa: CASSQDVRELFF
v_gene: TRBV27; CDR3aa: CASGAQMAVVRGYTF
v_gene: TRBV11-2; CDR3aa: CASSYNRGDTYEQYF
v_gene: TRBV5-4; CDR3aa: CASRADSYNEQFF
v_gene: TRBV7-9; CDR3aa: CASSSGTSGLEETQYF
v_gene: TRBV9; CDR3aa: CASSSPRAATTNYGYTF
v_gene: TRBV7-9; CDR3aa: CASSLKGSSYEQYF
v_gene: TRBV5-6; CDR3aa: CASSLEGASTF
v_gene: TRBV4-2; CDR3aa: CASSQDSTGELFF
v_gene: TRBV27; CDR3aa: CASSVASYNEQFF
v_gene: TRBV7-9; CDR3aa: CASSSLQVRGPDTQYF
v_gene: TRBV5-5; CDR3aa: CASSWTGPPYNEQFF
v_gene: TRBV7-2; CDR3aa: CASSLARQRNEQFF
v_gene: TRBV15; CDR3aa: CATSRDRRNTEAFF
v_gene: TRBV9; CDR3aa: CASSGRDTQYF
v_gene: TRBV20-1; CDR3aa: CSAVLNTEAFF
v_gene: TRBV4-3; CDR3aa: CASSLEHEQFF
v_gene: TRBV14; CDR3aa: CASSQETGDGEKLFF
v_gene: TRBV30; CDR3aa: CAWSVEMAGELFF
v_gene: TRBV10-2; CDR3aa: CASSVPQDRDSGNTIYF
v_gene: TRBV30; CDR3aa: CAWSVVLNTEAFF
v_gene: TRBV5-4; CDR3aa: CASSRRGTYEQYF
v_gene: TRBV7-9; CDR3aa: CASSLAAGAGYEQYF
v_gene: TRBV2; CDR3aa: CASSPGVYEQYF
v_gene: TRBV19; CDR3aa: CASSIDGTFPPTSYQFF
v_gene: TRBV2; CDR3aa: CASNLTPRNLREQYF
v_gene: TRBV6-6; CDR3aa: CASSYSGTHVF
v_gene: TRBV7-9; CDR3aa: CASSRPGQNNEQYF
v_gene: TRBV2; CDR3aa: CASSPQGLGYTEAFF
v_gene: TRBV11-2; CDR3aa: CASSLDGGDSEQYF